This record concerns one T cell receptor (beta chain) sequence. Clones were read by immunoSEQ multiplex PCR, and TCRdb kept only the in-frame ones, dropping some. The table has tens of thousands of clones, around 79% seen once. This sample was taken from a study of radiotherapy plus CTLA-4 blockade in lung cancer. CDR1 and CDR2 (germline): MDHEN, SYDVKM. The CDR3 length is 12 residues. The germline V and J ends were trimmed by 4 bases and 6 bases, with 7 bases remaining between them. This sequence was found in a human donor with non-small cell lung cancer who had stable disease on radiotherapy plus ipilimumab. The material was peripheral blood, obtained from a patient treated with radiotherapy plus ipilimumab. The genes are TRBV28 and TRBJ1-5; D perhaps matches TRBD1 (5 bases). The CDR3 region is CASSWRGQPQHF. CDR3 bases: TGTGCCAGCAGTTGGAGGGGTCAGCCCCAGCATTTT.